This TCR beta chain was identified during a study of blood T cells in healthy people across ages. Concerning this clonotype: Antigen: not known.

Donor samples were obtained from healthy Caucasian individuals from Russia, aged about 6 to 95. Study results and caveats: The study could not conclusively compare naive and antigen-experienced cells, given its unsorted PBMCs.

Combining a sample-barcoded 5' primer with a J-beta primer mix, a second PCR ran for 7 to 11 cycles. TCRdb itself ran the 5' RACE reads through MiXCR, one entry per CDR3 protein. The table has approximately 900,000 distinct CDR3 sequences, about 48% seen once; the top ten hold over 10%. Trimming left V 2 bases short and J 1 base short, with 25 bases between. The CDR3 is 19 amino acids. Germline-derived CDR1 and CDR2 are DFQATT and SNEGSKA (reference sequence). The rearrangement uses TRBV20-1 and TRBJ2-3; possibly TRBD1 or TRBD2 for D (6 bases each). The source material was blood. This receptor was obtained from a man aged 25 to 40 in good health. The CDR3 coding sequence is TGCAGTGCTAGAAAACAGGGCCGGACGGGGGTGACACGCACAGATACGCAGTATTTT. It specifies CSARKQGRTGVTRTDTQYF.